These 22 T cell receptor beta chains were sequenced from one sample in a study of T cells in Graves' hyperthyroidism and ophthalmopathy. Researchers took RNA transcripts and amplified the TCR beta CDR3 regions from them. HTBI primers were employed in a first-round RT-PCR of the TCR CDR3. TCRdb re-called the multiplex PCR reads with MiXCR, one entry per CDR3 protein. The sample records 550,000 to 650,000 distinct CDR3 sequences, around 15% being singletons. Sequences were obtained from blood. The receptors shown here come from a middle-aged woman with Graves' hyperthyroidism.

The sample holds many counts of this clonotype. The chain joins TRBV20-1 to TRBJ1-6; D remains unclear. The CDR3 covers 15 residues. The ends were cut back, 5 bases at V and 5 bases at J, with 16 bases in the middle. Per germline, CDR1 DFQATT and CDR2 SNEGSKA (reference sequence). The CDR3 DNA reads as TGCAGTGCTCGGAGGACCGGACCCGATAATTCACCCCTCCACTTT. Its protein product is CSARRTGPDNSPLHF.

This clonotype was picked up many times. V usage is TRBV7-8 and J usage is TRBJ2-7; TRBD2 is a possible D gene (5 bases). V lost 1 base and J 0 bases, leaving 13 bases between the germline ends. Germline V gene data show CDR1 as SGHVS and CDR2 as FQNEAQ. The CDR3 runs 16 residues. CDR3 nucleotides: TGTGCCAGCAGCTTAGGGCGAGTAGCGACCTCCTACGAGCAGTACTTC. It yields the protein CASSLGRVATSYEQYF.

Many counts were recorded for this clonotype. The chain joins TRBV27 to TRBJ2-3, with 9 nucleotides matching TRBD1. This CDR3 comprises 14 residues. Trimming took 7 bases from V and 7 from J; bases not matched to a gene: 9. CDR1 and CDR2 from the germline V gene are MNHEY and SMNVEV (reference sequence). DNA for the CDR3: TGTGCCAGCACCGGACAGGGGCCTTTTAATACGCAGTATTTT. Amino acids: CASTGQGPFNTQYF.

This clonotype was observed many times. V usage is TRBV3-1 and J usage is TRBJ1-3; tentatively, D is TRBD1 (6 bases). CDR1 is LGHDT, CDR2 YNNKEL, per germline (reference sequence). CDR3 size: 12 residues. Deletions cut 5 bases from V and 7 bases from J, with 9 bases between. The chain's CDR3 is CASSKDSNTIYF. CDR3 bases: TGTGCCAGCAGCAAGGACAGCAACACCATATATTTT.

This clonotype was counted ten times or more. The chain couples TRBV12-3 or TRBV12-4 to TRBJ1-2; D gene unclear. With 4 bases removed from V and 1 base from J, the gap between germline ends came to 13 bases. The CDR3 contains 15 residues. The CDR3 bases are TGTGCCAGCAGTTACTCTAGGGTTGTTAACTATGGCTACACCTTC. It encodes CASSYSRVVNYGYTF.

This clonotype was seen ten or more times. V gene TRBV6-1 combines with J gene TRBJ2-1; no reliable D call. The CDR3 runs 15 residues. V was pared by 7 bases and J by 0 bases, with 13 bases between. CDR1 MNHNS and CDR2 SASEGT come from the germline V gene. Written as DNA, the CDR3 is TGTGCCAGCAAATTCATACTGATCTCCTACAATGAGCAGTTCTTC. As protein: CASKFILISYNEQFF.

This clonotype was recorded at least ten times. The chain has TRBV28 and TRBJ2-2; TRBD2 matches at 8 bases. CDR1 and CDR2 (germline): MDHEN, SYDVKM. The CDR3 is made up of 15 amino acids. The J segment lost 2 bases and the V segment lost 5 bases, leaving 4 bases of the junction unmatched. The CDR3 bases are TGTGCCAGCAGTCAAGCGGGAGTTAACACCGGGGAGCTGTTTTTT. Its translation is CASSQAGVNTGELFF.

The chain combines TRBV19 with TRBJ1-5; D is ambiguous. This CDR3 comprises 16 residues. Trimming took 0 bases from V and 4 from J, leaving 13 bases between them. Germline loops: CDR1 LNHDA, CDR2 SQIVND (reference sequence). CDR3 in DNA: TGTGCCAGTAGTATAGATCATCCAGCGTTAAATCAGCCCCAGCATTTT. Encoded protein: CASSIDHPALNQPQHF.

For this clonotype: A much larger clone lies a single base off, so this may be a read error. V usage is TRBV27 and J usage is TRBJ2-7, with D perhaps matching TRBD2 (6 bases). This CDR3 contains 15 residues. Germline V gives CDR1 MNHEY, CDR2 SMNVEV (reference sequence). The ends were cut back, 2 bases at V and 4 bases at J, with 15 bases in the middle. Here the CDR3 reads CASSLPLSAGYEQYF. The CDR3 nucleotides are TGTGCCAGCAGTTTACCGCTCTCCGCGGGGTACGAGCAGTACTTC.

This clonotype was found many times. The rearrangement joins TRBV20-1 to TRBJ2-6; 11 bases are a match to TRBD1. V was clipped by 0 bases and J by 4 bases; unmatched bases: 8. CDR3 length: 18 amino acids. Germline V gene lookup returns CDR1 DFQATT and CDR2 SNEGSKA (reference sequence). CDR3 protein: CSARDLDRGLGGANVLTF. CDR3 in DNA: TGCAGTGCTAGAGATCTGGACAGGGGGCTGGGCGGGGCCAACGTCCTGACTTTC.

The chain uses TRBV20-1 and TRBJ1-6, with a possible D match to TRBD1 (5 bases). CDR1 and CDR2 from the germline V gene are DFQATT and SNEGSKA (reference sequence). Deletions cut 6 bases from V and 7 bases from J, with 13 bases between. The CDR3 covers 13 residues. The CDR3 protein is CSADGGGNSPLHF. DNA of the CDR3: TGCAGTGCCGACGGGGGAGGGAATTCACCCCTCCACTTT.

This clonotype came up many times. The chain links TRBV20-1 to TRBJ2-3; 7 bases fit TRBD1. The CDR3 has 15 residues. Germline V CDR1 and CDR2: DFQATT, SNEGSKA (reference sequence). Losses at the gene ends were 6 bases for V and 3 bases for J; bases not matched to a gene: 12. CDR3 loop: CSASQRQGDTDTQYF. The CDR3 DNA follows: TGCAGTGCAAGCCAGAGGCAGGGGGATACAGATACGCAGTATTTT.

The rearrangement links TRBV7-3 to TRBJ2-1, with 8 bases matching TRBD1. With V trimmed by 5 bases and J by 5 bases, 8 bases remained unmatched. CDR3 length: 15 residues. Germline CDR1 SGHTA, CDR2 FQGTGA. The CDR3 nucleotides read TGTGCCAGCAGCCCGGACAGGGAGCTCAACAATGAGCAGTTCTTC. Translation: CASSPDRELNNEQFF.

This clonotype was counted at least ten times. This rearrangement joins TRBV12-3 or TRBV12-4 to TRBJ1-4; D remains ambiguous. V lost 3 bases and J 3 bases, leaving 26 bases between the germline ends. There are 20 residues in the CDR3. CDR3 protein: CASSFSGWRIVNMSNEKLFF. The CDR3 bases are TGTGCCAGCAGTTTCTCGGGGTGGCGTATAGTAAATATGTCTAATGAAAAACTGTTTTTT.

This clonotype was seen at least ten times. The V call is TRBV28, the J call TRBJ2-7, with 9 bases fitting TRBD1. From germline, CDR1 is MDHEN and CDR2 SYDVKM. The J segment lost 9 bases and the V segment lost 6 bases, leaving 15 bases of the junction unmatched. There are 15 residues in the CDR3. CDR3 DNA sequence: TGTGCCAGCAGCTCCCCGGACAGGGGTCGCTATGGGCAGTACTTC. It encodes CASSSPDRGRYGQYF.

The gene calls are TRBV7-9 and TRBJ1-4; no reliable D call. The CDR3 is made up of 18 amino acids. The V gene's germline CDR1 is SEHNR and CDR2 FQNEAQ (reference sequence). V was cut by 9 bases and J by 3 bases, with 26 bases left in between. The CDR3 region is CASCRGISFNLANEKLFF. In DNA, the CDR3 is TGTGCCAGTTGTCGAGGGATTTCGTTCAACTTGGCTAATGAAAAACTGTTTTTT.

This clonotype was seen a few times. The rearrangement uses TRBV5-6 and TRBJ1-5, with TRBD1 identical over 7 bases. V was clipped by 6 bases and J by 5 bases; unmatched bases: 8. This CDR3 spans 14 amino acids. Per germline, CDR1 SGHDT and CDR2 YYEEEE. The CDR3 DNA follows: TGTGCCAGCACCCAGGGGGGAATGGATCAGCCCCAGCATTTT. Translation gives CASTQGGMDQPQHF.

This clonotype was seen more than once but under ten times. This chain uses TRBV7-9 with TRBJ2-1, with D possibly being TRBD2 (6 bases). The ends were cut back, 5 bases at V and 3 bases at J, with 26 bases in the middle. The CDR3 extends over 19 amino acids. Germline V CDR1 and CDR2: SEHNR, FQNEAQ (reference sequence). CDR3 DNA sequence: TGTGCCAGCAGCCCCCGGATTGAGGCGGGGTCCCCCATCTACAATGAGCAGTTCTTC. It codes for CASSPRIEAGSPIYNEQFF.

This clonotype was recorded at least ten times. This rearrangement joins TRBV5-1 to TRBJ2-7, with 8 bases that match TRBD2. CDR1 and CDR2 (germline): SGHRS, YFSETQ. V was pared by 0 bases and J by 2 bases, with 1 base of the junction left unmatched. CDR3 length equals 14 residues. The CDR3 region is CASSLGLATYEQYF. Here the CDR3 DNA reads TGCGCCAGCAGCTTGGGACTAGCGACCTACGAGCAGTACTTC.

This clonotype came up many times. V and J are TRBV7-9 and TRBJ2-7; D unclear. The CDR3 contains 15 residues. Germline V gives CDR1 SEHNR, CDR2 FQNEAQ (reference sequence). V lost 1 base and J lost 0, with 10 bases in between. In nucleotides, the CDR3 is TGTGCCAGCAGCTTAGTAGAGAAACCCTCCTACGAGCAGTACTTC. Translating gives CASSLVEKPSYEQYF.

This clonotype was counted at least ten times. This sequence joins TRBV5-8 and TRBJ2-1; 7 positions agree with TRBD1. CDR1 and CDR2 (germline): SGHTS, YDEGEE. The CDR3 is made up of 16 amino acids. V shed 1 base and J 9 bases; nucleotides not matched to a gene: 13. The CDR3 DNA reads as TGTGCCAGCAGCTTGATCCTCACAGGGGAGATTGGTGAGCAGTTCTTC. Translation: CASSLILTGEIGEQFF.

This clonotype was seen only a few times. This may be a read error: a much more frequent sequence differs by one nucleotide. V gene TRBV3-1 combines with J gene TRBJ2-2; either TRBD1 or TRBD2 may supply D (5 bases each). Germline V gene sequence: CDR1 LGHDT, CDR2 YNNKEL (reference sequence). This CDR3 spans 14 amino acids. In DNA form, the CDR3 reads TGTGCCGGCAGCCACTGGGACGGGACCGGGGAGCTGTTTTTT. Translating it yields CAGSHWDGTGELFF.